This TCR beta chain was found in a study of Tregs in tolerant kidney transplant recipients. Whole-study findings and limits: Donor-specific Treg expansion exceeded global Treg expansion in tolerant patients, suggesting antigen drive. Tregs expanded with activated donor B cells seemed most donor-specific.

Recipients received nonmyeloablative bone marrow transplants from related graft donors, with transient mixed chimerism. Using immunoSEQ multiplex PCR, the repertoire was profiled, and TCRdb retains in-frame clones only, with some absent. The data show 90,000 or so clones, with 90% to 95% seen just once and about 1.5% held by the top ten. A single count supports this clone. Its target is unknown. This CDR3 contains 14 residues. Trimming took off 0 bases at V and 5 bases at J, with 7 bases between the two ends. Germline-derived CDR1 and CDR2 are MGHDK and SYGVNS. This TCR came from a human patient who received a combined kidney and bone marrow transplant. Part of the T cells may come from the graft donor. The chain joins TRBV25-1 to TRBJ2-2; D remains unclear. The sequenced sample was CD4+ T cells from blood (PBMCs), obtained 12 months after the transplant. The CDR3 loop is CASSEYRGTGELFF. Written as DNA, the CDR3 is TGTGCCAGCAGTGAATATCGAGGTACCGGGGAGCTGTTTTTT.